One sample yielded the 26 T cell receptor beta chains listed below, sequenced in a study of T cells after posttransplantation cyclophosphamide. Profiled with immunoSEQ multiplex PCR; TCRdb holds only in-frame clones, not every one. The data list tens of thousands of clones, none observed once; approximately 3% falls to the top ten. Sequencing was carried out using PBMCs. The receptors stem from a woman aged 55-70 years in good health, CMV-negative, and a related stem cell transplant donor.

This clone was observed many times. This chain joins TRBV6-5 and TRBJ1-2; TRBD1 is a possible D gene (6 bases). Germline CDR1 and CDR2: MNHEY and SVGAGI. The CDR3 totals 15 residues. Trimming stripped 6 bases from V and 4 bases from J, with 18 bases between. The CDR3 nucleotides read TGTGCCAGCAGGGGAACAACAGGGCTTCCCTATGGCTACACCTTC. This translates into CASRGTTGLPYGYTF.

The chain recombines TRBV24-1 with TRBJ2-3; 8 positions match TRBD1. The CDR3 sequence is 15 residues long. Trimming at V came to 7 bases and at J to 2 bases, leaving 7 bases not matched to a gene. CDR1 is KGHDR, CDR2 SFDVKD, per germline. The CDR3, as DNA: TGTGCCACCAGCCTTGGACAGGGTTCCACAGATACGCAGTATTTT. Amino acids: CATSLGQGSTDTQYF.

This clone was seen repeatedly, ten times or more. V gene TRBV7-7 combines with J gene TRBJ1-4; 9 positions agree with TRBD1. Germline V gene sequence: CDR1 SSHAT, CDR2 FNYEAQ (reference sequence). This CDR3 contains 15 residues. Trimming removed 1 base from V and 6 bases from J; junction bases left unmatched: 3. The CDR3 sequence: CASSLVDRGYEKLFF. CDR3 DNA sequence: TGTGCCAGCAGCTTAGTGGACAGGGGATATGAAAAACTGTTTTTT.

This clone was observed at least ten times. The chain employs TRBV4-2 and TRBJ2-1; D gene ambiguous. The germline V gene encodes CDR1 LGHNA and CDR2 YNFKEQ. V was shortened by 1 base and J by 7 bases, with 5 bases between the two germline ends. This CDR3 spans 12 amino acids. The CDR3, as DNA: TGTGCCAGCAGCCAAGGTAGAAATGAGCAGTTCTTC. Amino acids: CASSQGRNEQFF.

This clone was found a few times. The gene calls are TRBV2 and TRBJ2-7, with TRBD1 matching over 8 bases. This CDR3 contains 15 residues. The J segment lost 4 bases and the V segment lost 6 bases, leaving 11 bases of the junction unmatched. The V gene's germline CDR1 is SNHLY and CDR2 FYNNEI. The CDR3 spells CASRRNRQGTYEQYF. CDR3 DNA sequence: TGTGCCAGCAGGCGGAATCGACAGGGGACGTACGAGCAGTACTTC.

This clone was counted ten times or more. This rearrangement joins TRBV9 to TRBJ1-1, with a possible D match to TRBD1 (5 bases). Germline CDR1 SGDLS, CDR2 YYNGEE. V was clipped by 4 bases and J by 1 base, with 14 bases between them. The CDR3 extends over 15 amino acids. DNA of the CDR3: TGTGCCAGCAGCCCCCCCCTGGGGGGGAACACTGAAGCTTTCTTT. Translated, it gives CASSPPLGGNTEAFF.

This clone was counted a few times. The rearrangement links TRBV27 to TRBJ1-2; 10 bases match TRBD1. V lost 2 bases, J lost 5 bases, and 2 bases stayed unmatched. Germline V CDR1 and CDR2: MNHEY, SMNVEV (reference sequence). CDR3 length: 14 amino acids. For the CDR3, the DNA is TGTGCCAGCAGTTTAGGGACAGGGGTGTATGGCTACACCTTC. Translated, it gives CASSLGTGVYGYTF.

This clone was detected ten times or more. The V and J genes are TRBV2 and TRBJ2-6, with TRBD1 identical over 11 bases. Germline CDR1 is SNHLY and CDR2 is FYNNEI. J gave up 3 bases and V 5 bases, and 9 bases lay outside the gene matches. The CDR3 is 18 amino acids. CDR3 region: CASSFRTGGSGGANVLTF. Written as DNA, the CDR3 is TGTGCCAGCAGTTTTCGGACAGGGGGCTCGGGTGGGGCCAACGTCCTGACTTTC. Based on the CDR3 plus reference TRBV2 and TRBJ2-6, the full variable domain is EPEVTQTPSHQVTQMGQEVILRCVPISNHLYFYWYRQILGQKVEFLVSFYNNEISEKSEIFDDQFSVERPDGSNFTLKIRSTKLEDSAMYFCASSFRTGGSGGANVLTFGAGSRLTVL.

This clone has only a few counts. The chain employs TRBV30 and TRBJ2-4; 7 bases are shared with TRBD1. This CDR3 spans 15 amino acids. The J segment lost 1 base and the V segment lost 4 bases, leaving 7 bases of the junction unmatched. From germline, CDR1 is GTSNPN and CDR2 SVGIG (reference sequence). For the CDR3, the DNA is TGTGCCTGGACGCTCACGGACAGGGCCAAAAACATTCAGTACTTC. This codes for CAWTLTDRAKNIQYF.

This clone was counted ten times or more. The chain recombines TRBV30 with TRBJ1-5; D is undetermined. Germline lookup yields CDR1 GTSNPN and CDR2 SVGIG (reference sequence). There are 13 residues in the CDR3. The V end was cut by 0 bases, the J end by 9 bases, with 12 bases between. CDR3 nucleotides: TGTGCCTGGAGTGTCTCCTTCCGGGGGCCCCAGCATTTT. Its translation: CAWSVSFRGPQHF.

This clone was seen ten or more times. This chain links TRBV6-5 with TRBJ2-7, with TRBD1 matching 7 bases. V shed 1 base and J 1 base; nucleotides not matched to a gene: 4. Germline-derived CDR1 and CDR2 are MNHEY and SVGAGI. This CDR3 has 15 amino acids. The CDR3 bases are TGTGCCAGCAGTTACTACCGGGACAGATCCTACGAGCAGTACTTC. It specifies CASSYYRDRSYEQYF.

This clone was observed at least ten times. The chain has TRBV6-2 or TRBV6-3 and TRBJ1-1, with 7 bases matching TRBD1. With V trimmed by 6 bases and J by 3 bases, 4 bases remained unmatched. Per the germline V gene, CDR1 is MNHEY and CDR2 is SVGEGT. This CDR3 spans 13 amino acids. CDR3: CASSLRGDTEAFF. CDR3 in DNA: TGTGCCAGCAGCCTCAGGGGGGACACTGAAGCTTTCTTT.

Many counts were recorded for this clone. The gene calls are TRBV18 and TRBJ2-7; 13 nucleotides line up with TRBD2. The CDR3 spans 13 residues. The V gene's germline CDR1 is KGHSH and CDR2 LQKENI. The V segment lost 9 bases and the J segment 7 bases; nucleotides outside the gene matches: 6. The DNA for the CDR3 is TGTGCCAGTCGAGGACTAGCGGGGGAAGAGCAGTACTTC. It encodes CASRGLAGEEQYF.

This clone showed up many times. This chain links TRBV7-3 with TRBJ1-6, with 9 bases lining up with TRBD1. The germline V gene encodes CDR1 SGHTA and CDR2 FQGTGA. J gave up 6 bases and V 5 bases, and 5 bases lay outside the gene matches. The CDR3 runs 15 residues. The CDR3 loop reads CASSKRQGGNSPLHF. The CDR3, as DNA: TGTGCCAGCAGCAAGAGACAGGGGGGTAATTCACCCCTCCACTTT.

The chain couples TRBV29-1 to TRBJ2-7; D ambiguous. The germline gives CDR1 SQVTM, CDR2 ANQGSEA. The CDR3 is made up of 13 amino acids. The V end was cut by 4 bases, the J end by 0 bases, with 10 bases between. The CDR3, as DNA: TGCAGCGTTGTTCCCCAGGACTCCTACGAGCAGTACTTC. This sequence encodes CSVVPQDSYEQYF.

This clone was counted at least ten times. The rearrangement uses TRBV27 and TRBJ2-1, with a weak D call TRBD1 (6 bases). Trimming stripped 6 bases from V and 2 bases from J, with 14 bases between. The CDR3 has 15 residues. CDR1 MNHEY and CDR2 SMNVEV come from the germline V gene (reference sequence). The CDR3 coding sequence is TGTGCCAGCAGCCGTGACAGGCTGGCCTACAATGAGCAGTTCTTC. It codes for CASSRDRLAYNEQFF.

This clone was found many times. V and J are TRBV28 and TRBJ1-2; 8 nucleotides match TRBD1. J was trimmed by 7 bases and V by 3 bases; bases with no gene match: 7. Germline V gene sequence: CDR1 MDHEN, CDR2 SYDVKM. There are 14 residues in the CDR3. The CDR3 sequence is CASSFLDRVGGYTF. The CDR3 nucleotides are TGTGCCAGCAGTTTTCTGGACAGGGTCGGTGGCTACACCTTC.

The sample holds many counts of this clone. The chain recombines TRBV19 with TRBJ1-5, with TRBD1 as a possible D gene (5 bases). Germline CDR1 reads LNHDA; CDR2 reads SQIVND (reference sequence). Deletions cut 10 bases from V and 4 bases from J, with 17 bases between. The length of the CDR3 is 14 residues. The CDR3 sequence is CATRTGSSNQPQHF. DNA for the CDR3: TGTGCCACTAGAACAGGTTCGTCAAATCAGCCCCAGCATTTT.

This clone came up many times. This chain joins TRBV4-1 and TRBJ1-4, with D perhaps matching TRBD1 (5 bases). V lost 3 bases to trimming and J lost 5 bases, with 19 bases between them. The CDR3 spans 17 residues. CDR1 MGHRA and CDR2 YSYEKL come from the germline V gene. This chain's CDR3 is CASSQQAVQKGNEKLFF. The CDR3 DNA reads as TGCGCCAGCAGCCAGCAGGCCGTACAAAAGGGGAATGAAAAACTGTTTTTT.

This clone has ten or more counts. The chain employs TRBV6-5 and TRBJ2-1; D perhaps matches TRBD1 (6 bases). The germline V gene encodes CDR1 MNHEY and CDR2 SVGAGI. V was trimmed by 6 bases and J by 10 bases, leaving 10 bases between them. This CDR3 has 11 residues. CDR3 in amino acids: CASSLQGEQFF. In DNA, the CDR3 is TGTGCCAGCAGCCTACAGGGCGAGCAGTTCTTC.

At least ten counts were recorded for this clone. V and J are TRBV7-8 and TRBJ2-3, with 8 bases lining up with TRBD1. This CDR3 spans 16 amino acids. The V segment lost 5 bases and the J segment 3 bases; nucleotides outside the gene matches: 10. CDR1 is SGHVS, CDR2 FQNEAQ, per germline. CDR3 protein: CASSPRQGAPTDTQYF. The CDR3 nucleotides read TGTGCCAGCAGCCCAAGGCAGGGGGCCCCAACAGATACGCAGTATTTT.

This clone was counted between two and nine times. The V and J genes are TRBV18 and TRBJ2-2, with D perhaps matching TRBD2 (6 bases). Germline loops: CDR1 KGHSH, CDR2 LQKENI. Trimming stripped 6 bases from V and 5 bases from J, with 19 bases between. CDR3 length equals 16 residues. CDR3 sequence reads: CASSSTTGLQTGELFF. The DNA of the CDR3 is TGTGCCAGCTCCTCAACCACGGGACTCCAGACCGGGGAGCTGTTTTTT.

In this sample, this clone turned up many times. DNA of the CDR3: TGTGCCAGCAGTCTTCTCGTTCTATACGAGCAGTACTTC. It translates to CASSLLVLYEQYF. The chain carries TRBV11-2 and TRBJ2-7; the D is unclear. V lost 6 bases to trimming and J lost 4 bases, with 13 bases between them. The CDR3 runs 13 residues. The germline V gene encodes CDR1 SGHAT and CDR2 FQNNGV.

This clone appeared many times. This chain links TRBV7-9 with TRBJ2-7; 11 positions match TRBD1. Germline trimming cut 5 bases from V and 6 bases from J; bases unmatched to any gene: 6. This CDR3 is built from 14 residues. Germline CDR1 SEHNR, CDR2 FQNEAQ (reference sequence). The CDR3 reads CASSPGQGAPEQYF. In nucleotides, the CDR3 is TGTGCCAGCAGCCCTGGACAGGGGGCTCCCGAGCAGTACTTC.

The CDR3 nucleotides read TGTGCCTGGAATCCCCGACAGGGAAACTCTGGAAACACCATATATTTT. Translated, it gives CAWNPRQGNSGNTIYF. The chain carries TRBV30 and TRBJ1-3; TRBD1 aligns across 7 bases. Germline CDR1 GTSNPN, CDR2 SVGIG (reference sequence). The CDR3 length is 16 residues. V dropped 4 bases and J dropped 0; count of bases not matched to a gene: 9.

This clone was found many times. The rearrangement joins TRBV28 to TRBJ1-1, with TRBD1 as a possible D gene (5 bases). The length of the CDR3 is 13 residues. With 3 bases removed from V and 4 bases from J, the gap between germline ends came to 9 bases. Germline CDR1 and CDR2: MDHEN and SYDVKM. The CDR3 nucleotides read TGTGCCAGCAGTTTTTTGGGGGGCACTGAAGCTTTCTTT. It encodes CASSFLGGTEAFF.